This record covers a single T cell receptor (beta chain). Its antigen remains unidentified. Produced via immunoSEQ multiplex PCR; TCRdb's table is partial and in-frame only. The repertoire has about 24,000 clones, roughly 73% of them found once; the top ten carry roughly a sixth. Germline loops: CDR1 LGHDT, CDR2 YNNKEL (reference sequence). CDR3 size: 16 residues. Trimming cost V 3 bases and J 1 base, with 15 bases left between them. Unexposed donor CD4+ T cells date from about 2011-2018, before the COVID-19 pandemic. The cells were cultured for about 10 days before CD4+ T cells were isolated. As cell numbers allowed, unexposed-donor CD4+ T cells faced SARS-CoV-2 S/N and four cold-coronavirus spikes. The sample belongs to a study of CD4 T cells in relation to SARS-CoV-2 and coronaviruses. Study overall: ViraFEST: approximately nine-day antigen culture of PBMCs, then TCR beta CDR3 sequencing.

Study-wide results and limits: In roughly 60% of donors, memory CD4+ clonotypes crossrecognized SARS-CoV-2 and at least one common cold coronavirus spike.

The rearrangement joins TRBV3-1 (or the pseudogene TRBV3-2) to TRBJ2-5; perhaps TRBD2 as D (6 bases). The TCR originated in a human donor in good health. Sequencing was performed on CD4+ T cells from PBMCs, cultured in vitro. DNA for the CDR3: TGTGCCAGCAGCCAGTTGGGGAGGAACTCCCAAGAGACCCAGTACTTC. This codes for CASSQLGRNSQETQYF.